The next 18 T cell receptor beta chains were all read from a single sample in a study of blood T cell repertoires in COVID-19. Assay used: immunoSEQ multiplex PCR; TCRdb lists only in-frame clones, some missing. The data contain tens of thousands of clones, 70% to 85% of them seen just once; the ten biggest clones take up roughly 8.2%. The sequenced sample consisted of peripheral blood. The receptor set was obtained from a human donor in a cohort sampled during active COVID-19.

The DNA for the CDR3 is TGTGCCAGCAGTGAAGGTCTGGGCAACACCGGGGAGCTGTTTTTT. It yields the protein CASSEGLGNTGELFF. The chain carries TRBV25-1 and TRBJ2-2; D gene ambiguous. The V gene's germline CDR1 is MGHDK and CDR2 SYGVNS. The V gene lost 2 bases and the J gene lost 2 bases, with 9 bases spanning the gap. CDR3 length equals 15 residues.

The chain is built from TRBV19 and TRBJ1-6; the match to TRBD1 covers 7 bases. CDR1 and CDR2 from the germline V gene are LNHDA and SQIVND (reference sequence). V was clipped by 4 bases and J by 14 bases; unmatched bases: 2. This CDR3 is built from 11 residues. CDR3: CASSTGGTLHF. CDR3 coding DNA: TGTGCCAGTAGTACAGGGGGGACCCTCCACTTT.

The chain has TRBV7-2 and TRBJ2-5; TRBD2 agrees at 8 bases. Trimming took 4 bases from V and 7 from J; bases not matched to a gene: 14. Germline V gene lookup returns CDR1 SGHTA and CDR2 FQGNSA. The CDR3 totals 16 residues. CDR3: CASSSPGLGGHRTQYF. CDR3 DNA sequence: TGTGCCAGCAGCTCCCCGGGACTAGGCGGCCACAGGACCCAGTACTTC.

This chain uses TRBV5-5 with TRBJ1-5; D is possibly TRBD1 (6 bases). CDR1 is SGHKS and CDR2 is YYEKEE in the germline V gene (reference sequence). V was trimmed by 0 bases and J by 3 bases, leaving 13 bases between them. This CDR3 spans 16 amino acids. This CDR3 reads CASSLAWTAINQPQHF. As DNA, the CDR3 is TGTGCCAGCAGCTTGGCCTGGACAGCTATCAATCAGCCCCAGCATTTT.

V gene TRBV5-4 combines with J gene TRBJ2-3; 11 nucleotides match TRBD2. Germline V gives CDR1 SGHNT, CDR2 YYREEE (reference sequence). The J segment lost 2 bases and the V segment lost 4 bases, leaving 3 bases of the junction unmatched. This CDR3 contains 15 residues. CDR3 protein: CASSGTSGNTDTQYF. Here the CDR3 DNA reads TGTGCCAGCAGCGGGACTAGCGGAAACACAGATACGCAGTATTTT.

V usage is TRBV28 and J usage is TRBJ1-4; tentatively, D is TRBD1 (6 bases). CDR3 length: 16 amino acids. Germline lookup yields CDR1 MDHEN and CDR2 SYDVKM. Trimming stripped 2 bases from V and 0 bases from J, with 10 bases between. Here the CDR3 reads CASSLVGAPTNEKLFF. Here the CDR3 DNA reads TGTGCCAGCAGTTTAGTGGGGGCCCCAACTAATGAAAAACTGTTTTTT.

The chain's CDR3 is CASSLAVEQYF. CDR3 sequence (DNA): TGTGCCAGCAGCTTAGCCGTTGAGCAGTACTTC. The gene calls are TRBV7-2 and TRBJ2-7; D not resolved. The CDR3 contains 11 residues. CDR1 and CDR2 (germline): SGHTA, FQGNSA. The germline V and J ends were trimmed by 0 bases and 7 bases, with 4 bases remaining between them.

J is TRBJ2-2 and V is TRBV2; TRBD2 matches 9 bases. The CDR3 is 15 amino acids. Germline CDR1 and CDR2: SNHLY and FYNNEI. Trimming took 7 bases from V and 4 from J; bases not matched to a gene: 7. The CDR3 loop is CASKGAGGVTGELFF. CDR3 bases: TGTGCCAGCAAGGGGGCGGGAGGGGTCACCGGGGAGCTGTTTTTT.

Here the CDR3 DNA reads TGCGCCAGCAGCCAAGCATCAAGCCTCATGGCCTACGAGCAGTACTTC. Its protein is CASSQASSLMAYEQYF. V gene TRBV4-1 combines with J gene TRBJ2-7; no clear D gene. The CDR3 contains 16 residues. V was clipped by 1 base and J by 2 bases, with 15 bases between them. Germline CDR1 reads MGHRA; CDR2 reads YSYEKL.

V gene TRBV5-4 combines with J gene TRBJ2-5; TRBD1 matches at 8 bases. Germline loops: CDR1 SGHNT, CDR2 YYREEE (reference sequence). CDR3 length equals 14 residues. After removal of 2 bases from V and 2 bases from J, the junction contained 2 bases not matched to a gene. CDR3: CASSFGQGQETQYF. The CDR3 DNA is TGTGCCAGCAGCTTTGGACAGGGACAAGAGACCCAGTACTTC.

This chain joins TRBV6-2 or TRBV6-3 and TRBJ2-3; 8 positions match TRBD2. V shed 5 bases, J shed 3 bases, and the junction held 13 bases outside the gene matches. The CDR3 sequence is 17 residues long. Germline V lookup: CDR1 MNHEY, CDR2 SVGEGT. DNA of the CDR3: TGTGCCAGCAGTGGCCTGGGGAGCGGGAGTTGGACAGATACGCAGTATTTT. Translated: CASSGLGSGSWTDTQYF.

CDR3 bases: TGTGCCAGCAGTTATACAGGGACGGATTCACCCCTCCACTTT. This sequence encodes CASSYTGTDSPLHF. The chain combines TRBV7-8 with TRBJ1-6, with D tentatively TRBD1 (6 bases). The CDR3 spans 14 residues. Germline V gene sequence: CDR1 SGHVS, CDR2 FQNEAQ. Deletions cut 6 bases from V and 8 bases from J, with 14 bases between.

This chain connects TRBV3-1 (or the pseudogene TRBV3-2) to TRBJ2-7, with a tentative D call TRBD2 (5 bases). Germline V lookup: CDR1 LGHDT, CDR2 YNNKEL (reference sequence). V lost 0 bases to trimming and J lost 0 bases, with 9 bases between them. This CDR3 has 15 residues. CDR3 sequence reads: CASSQDERASYEQYF. DNA of the CDR3: TGTGCCAGCAGCCAAGATGAGAGGGCCTCCTACGAGCAGTACTTC.

This clone was picked up a small number of times. V and J are TRBV7-2 and TRBJ2-2; D call uncertain. The CDR3 sequence is 15 residues long. Trimming left V 3 bases short and J 0 bases short, with 8 bases between. Germline V gene sequence: CDR1 SGHTA, CDR2 FQGNSA. The CDR3 coding sequence is TGTGCCAGCAGCTTTGACTTCGCGAACACCGGGGAGCTGTTTTTT. Translation: CASSFDFANTGELFF.

This clone was counted a single time. The gene calls are TRBV27 and TRBJ2-2, with D tentatively TRBD2 (5 bases). In germline, CDR1 is MNHEY, CDR2 SMNVEV (reference sequence). The CDR3 is 17 residues long. V gave up 7 bases and J gave up 0 bases, with 18 bases separating them. CDR3 sequence: CASNLTIGLTNTGELFF. The DNA of the CDR3 is TGTGCCAGCAACCTAACTATTGGACTGACGAACACCGGGGAGCTGTTTTTT.

The chain couples TRBV20-1 to TRBJ2-1; 7 bases are shared with TRBD2. The CDR3 is 16 amino acids. Germline V gives CDR1 DFQATT, CDR2 SNEGSKA (reference sequence). Trimming at V came to 3 bases and at J to 2 bases, leaving 10 bases not matched to a gene. CDR3 DNA sequence: TGCAGTGCTAGTCGGGGGAGGGCCCTCGCCTACAATGAGCAGTTCTTC. Amino acid sequence: CSASRGRALAYNEQFF.

This chain joins TRBV5-1 and TRBJ2-3; tentatively, D is TRBD2 (6 bases). There are 15 residues in the CDR3. The V end lost 4 bases, the J end lost 0 bases, and 12 bases lay between the germline ends. Germline CDR1 and CDR2: SGHRS and YFSETQ. The DNA of the CDR3 is TGCGCCAGCAGCGATGCTAGCGTTAGCACAGATACGCAGTATTTT. This encodes CASSDASVSTDTQYF.

The genes are TRBV4-3 and TRBJ2-1; 12 bases agree with TRBD2. CDR1 and CDR2 from the germline V gene are LGHNA and YSLEER. The CDR3 loop spans 18 amino acids. Trimming at V came to 0 bases and at J to 10 bases, leaving 13 bases not matched to a gene. CDR3 DNA sequence: TGCGCCAGCAGCCAAGATAAGTCCCCGGGACTAGCGGGTAAAGAGCAGTTCTTC. Protein sequence: CASSQDKSPGLAGKEQFF.